One sample yielded the 8 T cell receptor beta chains listed below, sequenced in a study of T cell repertoires in cytomegalovirus infection. TCRdb re-called the reads with MiXCR, one entry per CDR3 protein. The data show approximately 750,000 distinct CDR3 sequences, roughly a third seen once. Sequenced input: PBMCs. The receptors shown here come from a human donor in good health (CMV status not recorded). Some clones in this sample may be carry-over from other donors' samples.

This clonotype was detected many times. The chain joins TRBV6-1 to TRBJ1-2; D possibly corresponds to TRBD1 (6 bases). V shed 10 bases and J shed 2 bases, with 11 bases lying between them. This CDR3 comprises 12 residues. Germline CDR1 reads MNHNS; CDR2 reads SASEGT. CDR3 sequence reads: CAIKGGNYGYTF. The CDR3 bases are TGTGCCATCAAGGGGGGCAACTATGGCTACACCTTC.

The J gene is TRBJ2-1, the V gene TRBV5-8, with 9 bases matching TRBD2. The germline V gene has CDR1 SGHTS and CDR2 YDEGEE. CDR3 length: 16 amino acids. Trimming removed 3 bases from V and 2 bases from J; junction bases left unmatched: 6. The CDR3 is CASSSWRGGPYNEQFF. The CDR3, as DNA: TGTGCCAGCAGCTCCTGGCGGGGGGGCCCCTACAATGAGCAGTTCTTC.

This clonotype was detected only a few times. Compared with germline, one end of the junction differs, possibly owing to a read error. This chain connects TRBV7-7 to TRBJ2-1; TRBD2 matches 8 bases. This CDR3 region has 15 residues. Germline V lookup: CDR1 SSHAT, CDR2 FNYEAQ (reference sequence). CDR3 loop: CASSLGGRLNNEQFF. The CDR3 nucleotides read TGTGCTAGCAGCTTAGGCGGGAGGCTCAACAATGAGCAGTTCTTC.

The chain has TRBV10-1 and TRBJ2-7; 7 bases fit TRBD1. Trimming took 3 bases from V and 1 from J; bases not matched to a gene: 12. There are 17 residues in the CDR3. CDR1 and CDR2 (germline): WNHNN, SYGVQD (reference sequence). The CDR3 DNA reads as TGCGCCAGCAGTGAACCCATCACCGGGACAGCTTCCTACGAGCAGTACTTC. Protein product: CASSEPITGTASYEQYF.

V is TRBV27 and J is TRBJ2-3; a weak D match, TRBD1 (5 bases). V dropped 5 bases and J dropped 0 bases, with 12 bases sitting between them. From germline, CDR1 is MNHEY and CDR2 SMNVEV (reference sequence). This CDR3 contains 15 residues. CDR3 sequence (DNA): TGTGCCAGCAGTATAGGACAAACTAGCACAGATACGCAGTATTTT. Its translation is CASSIGQTSTDTQYF.

The sample holds many counts of this clonotype. The V and J genes are TRBV7-2 and TRBJ2-7, with D unresolved. This CDR3 is built from 12 residues. The ends were cut back, 2 bases at V and 7 bases at J, with 9 bases in the middle. Per the germline V gene, CDR1 is SGHTA and CDR2 is FQGNSA. DNA of the CDR3: TGTGCCAGCAGCTTATCTGTGGGGGAGCAGTACTTC. Translating gives CASSLSVGEQYF.

This clonotype was found many times. CDR3 bases: TGTGCCAGCAGCTTCAACCTAGCGGGAGTGACAGATACGCAGTATTTT. Amino acid sequence: CASSFNLAGVTDTQYF. The chain has TRBV7-8 and TRBJ2-3; 10 bases match TRBD2. With 3 bases clipped from V and 3 bases from J, the junction kept 6 bases outside the gene matches. In germline, CDR1 is SGHVS, CDR2 FQNEAQ. The length of the CDR3 is 16 residues.

At least ten counts were recorded for this clonotype. The gene calls are TRBV20-1 and TRBJ2-7, with 15 bases matching TRBD2. The CDR3 spans 16 residues. The germline gives CDR1 DFQATT, CDR2 SNEGSKA (reference sequence). V lost 4 bases to trimming and J lost 4 bases; unmatched junction nucleotides: 8. The CDR3, as DNA: TGCAGTGCTATTGGGACTAGCGGGAGGTGGGGTTACGAGCAGTACTTC. Protein sequence: CSAIGTSGRWGYEQYF.